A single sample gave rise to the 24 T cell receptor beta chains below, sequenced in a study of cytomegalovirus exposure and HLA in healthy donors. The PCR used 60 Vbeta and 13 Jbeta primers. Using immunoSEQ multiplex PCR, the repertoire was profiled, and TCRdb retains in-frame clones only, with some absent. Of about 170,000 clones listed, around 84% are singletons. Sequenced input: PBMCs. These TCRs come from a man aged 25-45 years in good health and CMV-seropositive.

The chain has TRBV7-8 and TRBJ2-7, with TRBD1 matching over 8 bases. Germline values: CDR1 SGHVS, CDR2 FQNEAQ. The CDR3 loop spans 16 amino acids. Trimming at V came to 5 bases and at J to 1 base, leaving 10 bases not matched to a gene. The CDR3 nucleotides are TGTGCCAGCAGCCCAGGGACAGGACCATGGTCCTACGAGCAGTACGTC. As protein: CASSPGTGPWSYEQYV.

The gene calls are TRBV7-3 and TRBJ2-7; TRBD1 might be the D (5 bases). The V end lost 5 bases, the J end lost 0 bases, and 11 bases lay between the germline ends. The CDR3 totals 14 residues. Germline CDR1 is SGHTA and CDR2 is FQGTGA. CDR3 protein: CASSPTGYSYEQYF. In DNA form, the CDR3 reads TGTGCCAGCAGCCCTACAGGTTACTCCTACGAGCAGTACTTC.

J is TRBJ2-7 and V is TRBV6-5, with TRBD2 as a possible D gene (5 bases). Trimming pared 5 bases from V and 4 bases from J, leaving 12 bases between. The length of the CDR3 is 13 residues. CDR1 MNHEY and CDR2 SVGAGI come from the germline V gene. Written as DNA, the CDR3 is TGTGCCAGCAGTGAACTCCGAGGGTACGAGCAGTACGTC. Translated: CASSELRGYEQYV.

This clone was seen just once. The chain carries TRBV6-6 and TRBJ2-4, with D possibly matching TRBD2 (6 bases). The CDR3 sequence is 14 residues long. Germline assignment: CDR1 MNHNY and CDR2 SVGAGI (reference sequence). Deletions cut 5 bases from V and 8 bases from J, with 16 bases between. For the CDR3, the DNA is TGTGCCAGCAGTGAGCGGGCGGCCAGAGACATTCAGTACTTC. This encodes CASSERAARDIQYF.

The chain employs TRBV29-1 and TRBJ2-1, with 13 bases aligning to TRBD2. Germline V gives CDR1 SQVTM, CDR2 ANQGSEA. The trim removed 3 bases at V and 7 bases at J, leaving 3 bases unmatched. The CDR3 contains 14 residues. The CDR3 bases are TGCAGCGTTGATCGGACTAGCGGGAGAAATGAGCAGTTCTTC. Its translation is CSVDRTSGRNEQFF.

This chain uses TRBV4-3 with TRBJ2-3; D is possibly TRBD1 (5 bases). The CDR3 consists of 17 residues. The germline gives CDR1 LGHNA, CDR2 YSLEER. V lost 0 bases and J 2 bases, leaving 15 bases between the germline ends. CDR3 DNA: TGCGCCAGCAGCCAAGATCCCCGGCCAGGGTACACAGATACGCAGTATTTT. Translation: CASSQDPRPGYTDTQYF.

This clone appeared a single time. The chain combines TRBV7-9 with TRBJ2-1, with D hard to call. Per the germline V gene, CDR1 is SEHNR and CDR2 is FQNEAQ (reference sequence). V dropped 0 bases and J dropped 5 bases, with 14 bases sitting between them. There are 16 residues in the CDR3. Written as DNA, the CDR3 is TGTGCCAGCAGCTTAGCGCATAGTTCGGGTAACAATGAGCAGTTCTTC. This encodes CASSLAHSSGNNEQFF.

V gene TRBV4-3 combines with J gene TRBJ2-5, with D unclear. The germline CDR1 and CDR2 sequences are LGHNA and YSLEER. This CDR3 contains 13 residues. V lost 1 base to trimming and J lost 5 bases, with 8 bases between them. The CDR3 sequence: CASSQVYRETQYF. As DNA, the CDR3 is TGCGCCAGCAGCCAAGTCTACCGGGAGACCCAGTACTTC.

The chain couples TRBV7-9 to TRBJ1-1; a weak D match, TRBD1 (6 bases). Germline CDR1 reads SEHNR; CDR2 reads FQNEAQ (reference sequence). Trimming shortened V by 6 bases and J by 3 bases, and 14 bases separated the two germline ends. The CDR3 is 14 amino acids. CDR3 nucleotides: TGTGCCAGCAGTCGAGGGGGGAGGGACACTGAAGCTTTCTTT. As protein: CASSRGGRDTEAFF.

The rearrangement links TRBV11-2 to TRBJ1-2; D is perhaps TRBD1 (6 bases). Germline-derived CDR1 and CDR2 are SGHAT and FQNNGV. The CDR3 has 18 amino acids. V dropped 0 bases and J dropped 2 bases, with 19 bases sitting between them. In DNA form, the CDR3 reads TGTGCCAGCAGCTTAGATCCCCCCATCAGGGGAGTGAACTATGGCTACACCTTC. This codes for CASSLDPPIRGVNYGYTF. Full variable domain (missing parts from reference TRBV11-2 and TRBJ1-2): EAGVAQSPRYKIIEKRQSVAFWCNPISGHATLYWYQQILGQGPKLLIQFQNNGVVDDSQLPKDRFSAERLKGVDSTLKIQPAKLEDSAVYLCASSLDPPIRGVNYGYTFGSGTRLTVV.

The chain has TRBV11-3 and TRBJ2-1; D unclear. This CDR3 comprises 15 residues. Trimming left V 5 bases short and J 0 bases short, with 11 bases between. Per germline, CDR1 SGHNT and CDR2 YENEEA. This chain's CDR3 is CASSTRWSSYNEQFF. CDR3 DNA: TGTGCCAGCAGCACCCGATGGAGCTCCTACAATGAGCAGTTCTTC.

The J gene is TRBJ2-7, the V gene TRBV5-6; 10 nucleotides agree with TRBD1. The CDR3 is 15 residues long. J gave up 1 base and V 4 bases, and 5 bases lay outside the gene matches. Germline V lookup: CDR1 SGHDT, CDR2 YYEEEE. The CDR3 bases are TGTGCCAGCAGCGGTGGGACAGGGGTTTCCTACGAGCAGTACTTC. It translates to CASSGGTGVSYEQYF.

CDR3: CASSLAGTGVNTEAFF. The CDR3 coding sequence is TGTGCCAGCAGCTTAGCGGGGACAGGGGTGAACACTGAAGCTTTCTTT. The genes are TRBV7-2 and TRBJ1-1, with TRBD1 matching 10 bases. The CDR3 is made up of 16 amino acids. The germline V gene encodes CDR1 SGHTA and CDR2 FQGNSA. The V and J ends lost 0 bases and 0 bases, in that order; junction bases with no gene match: 1.

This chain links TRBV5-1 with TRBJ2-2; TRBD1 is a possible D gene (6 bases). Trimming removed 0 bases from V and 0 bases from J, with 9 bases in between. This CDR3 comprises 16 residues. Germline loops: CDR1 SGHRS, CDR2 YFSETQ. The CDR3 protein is CASSLVGTTNTGELFF. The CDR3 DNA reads TGCGCCAGCAGCTTGGTAGGGACAACGAACACCGGGGAGCTGTTTTTT.

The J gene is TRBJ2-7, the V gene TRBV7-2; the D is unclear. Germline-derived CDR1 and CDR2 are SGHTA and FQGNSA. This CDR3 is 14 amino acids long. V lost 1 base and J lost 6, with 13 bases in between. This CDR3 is CASSLDGALSEQYV. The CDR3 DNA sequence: TGTGCCAGCAGCTTAGATGGAGCACTCTCCGAGCAGTACGTC.

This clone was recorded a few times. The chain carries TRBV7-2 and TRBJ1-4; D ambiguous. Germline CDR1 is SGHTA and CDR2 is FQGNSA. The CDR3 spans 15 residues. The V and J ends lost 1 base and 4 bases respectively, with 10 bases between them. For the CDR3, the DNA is TGTGCCAGCAGCTTAGGGGCCAGTCATAATGAAAAACTGTTTTTT. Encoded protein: CASSLGASHNEKLFF. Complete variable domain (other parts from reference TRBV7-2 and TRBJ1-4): GAGVSQSPSNKVTEKGKDVELRCDPISGHTALYWYRQSLGQGLEFLIYFQGNSAPDKSGLPSDRFSAERTGGSVSTLTIQRTQQEDSAVYLCASSLGASHNEKLFFGSGTQLSVL.

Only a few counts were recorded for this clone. Written as DNA, the CDR3 is TGTGCCAGCTCACTGGCAGGTCCGGACACTGAAGCTTTCTTT. Translating it yields CASSLAGPDTEAFF. The V and J genes are TRBV18 and TRBJ1-1; no clear D. The V end was cut by 4 bases, the J end by 3 bases, with 12 bases between. In germline, CDR1 is KGHSH, CDR2 LQKENI. CDR3 size: 14 residues.

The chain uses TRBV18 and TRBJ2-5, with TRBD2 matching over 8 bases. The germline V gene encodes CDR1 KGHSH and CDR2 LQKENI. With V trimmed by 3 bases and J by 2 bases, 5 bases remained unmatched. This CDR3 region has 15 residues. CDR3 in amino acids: CASSPRLANQETQYF. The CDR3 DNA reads TGTGCCAGCTCACCCCGACTAGCGAATCAAGAGACCCAGTACTTC. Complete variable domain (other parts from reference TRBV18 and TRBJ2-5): NAGVMQNPRHLVRRRGQEARLRCSPMKGHSHVYWYRQLPEEGLKFMVYLQKENIIDESGMPKERFSAEFPKEGPSILRIQQVVRGDSAAYFCASSPRLANQETQYFGPGTRLLVL.

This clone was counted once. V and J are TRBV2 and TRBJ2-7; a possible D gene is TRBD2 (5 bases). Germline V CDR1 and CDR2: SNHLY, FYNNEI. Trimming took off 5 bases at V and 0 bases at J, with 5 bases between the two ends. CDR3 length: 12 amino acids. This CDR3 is CASSRDSYEQYV. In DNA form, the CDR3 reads TGTGCCAGCAGTCGGGACTCCTACGAGCAGTACGTC.

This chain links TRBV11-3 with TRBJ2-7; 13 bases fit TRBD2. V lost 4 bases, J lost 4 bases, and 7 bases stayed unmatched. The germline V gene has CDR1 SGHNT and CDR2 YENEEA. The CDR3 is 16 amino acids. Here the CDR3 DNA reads TGTGCCAGCAGCTCGAGGACTAGCGGGAGCGCGTACGAGCAGTACTTC. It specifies CASSSRTSGSAYEQYF.

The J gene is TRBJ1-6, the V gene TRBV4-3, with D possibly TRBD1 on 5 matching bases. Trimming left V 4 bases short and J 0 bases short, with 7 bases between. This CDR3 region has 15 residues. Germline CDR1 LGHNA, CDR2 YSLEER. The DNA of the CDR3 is TGCGCCAGCAGCCCACAGGTCTCCTATAATTCACCCCTCCACTTT. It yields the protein CASSPQVSYNSPLHF.

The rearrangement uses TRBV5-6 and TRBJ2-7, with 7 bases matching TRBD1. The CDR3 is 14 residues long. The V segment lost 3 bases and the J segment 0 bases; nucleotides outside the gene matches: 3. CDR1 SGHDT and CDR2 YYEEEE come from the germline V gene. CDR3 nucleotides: TGTGCCAGCAGCTCGACAGGGACCTCCTACGAGCAGTACTTC. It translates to CASSSTGTSYEQYF.

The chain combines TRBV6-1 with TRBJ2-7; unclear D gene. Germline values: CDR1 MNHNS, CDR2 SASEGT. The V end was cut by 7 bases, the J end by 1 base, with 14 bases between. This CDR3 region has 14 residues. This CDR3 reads CASTPTWSSYEQYF. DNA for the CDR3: TGTGCCAGCACCCCAACTTGGAGTTCCTACGAGCAGTACTTC.

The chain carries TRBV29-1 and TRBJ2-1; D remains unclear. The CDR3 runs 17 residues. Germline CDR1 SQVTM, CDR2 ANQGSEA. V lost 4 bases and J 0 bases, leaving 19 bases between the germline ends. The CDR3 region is CSVGGSSSRSSYNEQFF. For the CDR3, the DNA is TGCAGCGTTGGCGGTAGCAGCTCCCGGAGCTCCTACAATGAGCAGTTCTTC.